This TCR beta chain stems from a study of cytomegalovirus exposure and HLA in healthy donors. Turning to this clone: What it recognizes is unknown.

Findings of the study overall: TCR beta chains associated with HLA were, in a later analysis, more clonally expanded than equally common others. Per a prior analysis, the majority of TCR beta V segments were productive roughly 87% or roughly 30% of the time.

CDR3 length equals 14 residues. CDR1 and CDR2 from the germline V gene are MRHNA and SNTAGT. Trimming pared 2 bases from V and 2 bases from J, leaving 10 bases between. 13 Jbeta primers and 60 Vbeta primers were used for the PCR. Only in-frame clones appear in the TCRdb table, and some are missing; sequencing was by immunoSEQ multiplex PCR. The sample yields some 170,000 clones, roughly 80% seen once. Regarding donors, all were healthy bone marrow donors. The receptor was derived from a woman between 50 and 59 years old in good health and CMV-seronegative. The sample comprised PBMCs. The V and J genes are TRBV6-4 and TRBJ2-7; D not resolved. This chain's CDR3 is CASSDVQEPYEQYF. The CDR3 DNA reads as TGTGCCAGCAGTGACGTTCAGGAACCCTACGAGCAGTACTTC.